This T cell receptor beta chain comes out of a study of PD-1 blockade in mismatch repair-deficient tumors. Overall study results and limits: Tumor-resident clones, often undetectable pretreatment in blood, expanded then contracted after pembrolizumab.

Comments on this clone: Its antigen is unidentified.

Libraries were prepared by immunoSEQ multiplex PCR; TCRdb keeps only in-frame clonotypes and omits some of them. The sample consists of approximately 110,000 clones, 60% to 85% of them appearing once. The V end lost 3 bases, the J end lost 1 base, and 15 bases lay between the germline ends. Germline V CDR1 and CDR2: SQVTM, ANQGSEA. The CDR3 is 15 amino acids. The clonotype was recovered from an adult with mismatch repair-deficient cancer. The chain carries TRBV29-1 and TRBJ1-1, with D perhaps TRBD1 (6 bases). The source was peripheral blood, collected approximately 64 weeks after starting pembrolizumab. The CDR3: CSVDGRRTANTEAFF. The CDR3 bases are TGCAGCGTTGATGGAAGAAGGACAGCGAACACTGAAGCTTTCTTT.